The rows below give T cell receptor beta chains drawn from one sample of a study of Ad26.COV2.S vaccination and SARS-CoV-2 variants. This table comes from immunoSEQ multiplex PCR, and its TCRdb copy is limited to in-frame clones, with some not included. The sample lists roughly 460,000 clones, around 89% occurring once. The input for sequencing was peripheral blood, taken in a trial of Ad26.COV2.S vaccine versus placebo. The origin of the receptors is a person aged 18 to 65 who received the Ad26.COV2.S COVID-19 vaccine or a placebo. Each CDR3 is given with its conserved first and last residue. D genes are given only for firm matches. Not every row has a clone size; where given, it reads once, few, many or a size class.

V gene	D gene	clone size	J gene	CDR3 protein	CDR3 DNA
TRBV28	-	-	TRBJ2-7	CASTSGAEGLYEQYF	TGTGCCAGCACCTCTGGGGCAGAAGGGCTCTACGAGCAGTACTTC
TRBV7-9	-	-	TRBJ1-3	CASSLLSSGNTIYF	TGTGCCAGCAGCTTATTGAGCTCTGGAAACACCATATATTTT
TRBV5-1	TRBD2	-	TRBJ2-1	CASSSGTTDFYSYNEQFF	TGCGCCAGCAGCTCCGGGACTACGGACTTCTACTCCTACAATGAGCAGTTCTTC
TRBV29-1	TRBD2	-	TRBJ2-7	CSVSGRAFRDEQYF	TGCAGCGTGAGCGGGAGGGCATTCCGCGACGAGCAGTACTTC
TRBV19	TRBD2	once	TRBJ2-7	CASSYSGAYEQYF	TGTGCCAGTAGTTATAGCGGGGCCTACGAGCAGTACTTC
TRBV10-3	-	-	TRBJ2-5	CAISESSQGGETQYF	TGTGCCATCAGTGAGTCCTCCCAGGGAGGAGAGACCCAGTACTTC
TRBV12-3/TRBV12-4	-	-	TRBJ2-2	CASGLSGELFF	TGTGCCAGCGGTTTATCAGGGGAGCTGTTTTTT
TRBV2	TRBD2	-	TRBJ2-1	CASSEGTIAYNEQFF	TGTGCCAGCAGTGAGGGGACTATCGCCTACAATGAGCAGTTCTTC
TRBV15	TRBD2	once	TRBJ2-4	CATSRDLGSGPLAKNIQYF	TGTGCCACCAGCAGAGATCTGGGTAGCGGGCCCCTAGCCAAAAACATTCAGTACTTC
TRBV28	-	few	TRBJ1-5	CASSLGGYSNQPQHF	TGTGCCAGCAGCCTCGGGGGCTATAGCAATCAGCCCCAGCATTTT
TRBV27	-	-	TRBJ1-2	CASSFRTPTWGYGYTF	TGTGCCAGCAGTTTTCGAACCCCGACATGGGGCTATGGCTACACCTTC
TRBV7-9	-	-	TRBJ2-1	CASSLEGGLYNEQFF	TGTGCCAGCAGCTTAGAGGGGGGGCTTTACAATGAGCAGTTCTTC
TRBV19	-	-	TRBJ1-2	CDQRGTTKRPNYGYTF	TGTGACCAAAGGGGAACTACCAAGAGACCTAACTATGGCTACACCTTC
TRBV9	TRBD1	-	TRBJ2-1	CASSVRDRDNEQFF	TGTGCCAGCAGCGTTCGGGACAGAGACAATGAGCAGTTCTTC
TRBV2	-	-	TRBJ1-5	CASSETRVGMQPQHF	TGTGCCAGCAGTGAAACCAGGGTGGGGATGCAGCCCCAGCATTTT
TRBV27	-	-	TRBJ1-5	CASSFAAYSNQPQHF	TGTGCCAGCAGTTTTGCAGCTTATAGCAATCAGCCCCAGCATTTT
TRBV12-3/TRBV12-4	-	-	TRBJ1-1	CASSLQGNTEAFF	TGTGCCAGCAGTTTGCAGGGAAACACTGAAGCTTTCTTT
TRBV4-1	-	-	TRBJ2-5	CASSQAALGSHSWETQYF	TGCGCCAGCAGCCAAGCGGCCTTAGGCTCCCACTCTTGGGAGACCCAGTACTTC
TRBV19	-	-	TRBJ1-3	CASSIPNSGNTIYF	TGTGCCAGTAGTATACCCAACTCTGGAAACACCATATATTTT
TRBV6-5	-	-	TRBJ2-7	CASSYSLGVEQYF	TGTGCCAGCAGTTACTCCCTAGGGGTGGAGCAGTACTTC
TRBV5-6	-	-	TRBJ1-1	CASGRPEAFF	TGTGCCAGCGGCCGACCTGAAGCTTTCTTT
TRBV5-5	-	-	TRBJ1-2	CASSSLPGTPIGHYGYTF	TGTGCCAGCAGCTCACTACCCGGGACACCAATAGGGCACTATGGCTACACCTTC
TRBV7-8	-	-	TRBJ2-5	CASSVVAETQYF	TGTGCCAGCAGCGTCGTTGCAGAGACCCAGTACTTC
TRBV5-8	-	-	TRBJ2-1	CASSSMVTSSAVYNEQFF	TGTGCCAGCAGCTCTATGGTTACTAGCTCGGCTGTCTACAATGAGCAGTTCTTC
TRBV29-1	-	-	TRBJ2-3	CSVLRGGTDTQYF	TGCAGCGTCCTAAGGGGTGGCACAGATACGCAGTATTTT
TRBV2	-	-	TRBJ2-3	CASTLGAGAADTQYF	TGTGCCAGCACCCTGGGGGCAGGGGCCGCAGATACGCAGTATTTT
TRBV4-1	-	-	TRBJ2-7	CASSQVDGTLGTYEQYF	TGCGCCAGCAGCCAGGTAGACGGGACCCTTGGGACCTACGAGCAGTACTTC
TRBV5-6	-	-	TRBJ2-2	CASSLETNTGELFF	TGTGCCAGCAGCCTAGAAACGAACACCGGGGAGCTGTTTTTT
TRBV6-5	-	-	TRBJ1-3	CAWVGSNRGNTIYF	TGTGCCTGGGTGGGGAGTAATCGGGGGAACACCATATATTTT
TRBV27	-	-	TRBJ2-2	CASSPPGHNTGELFF	TGTGCCAGCAGTCCGCCGGGACATAACACCGGGGAGCTGTTTTTT
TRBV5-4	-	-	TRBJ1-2	CASSLWDPQIYTF	TGTGCCAGCAGCTTGTGGGACCCACAGATCTACACCTTC
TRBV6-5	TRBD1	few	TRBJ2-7	CASSRRTGADEQYF	TGTGCCAGCAGTAGACGGACAGGGGCCGACGAGCAGTACTTC
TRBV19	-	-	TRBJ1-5	CASTRGNQPQHF	TGTGCCAGTACGAGGGGCAATCAGCCCCAGCATTTT
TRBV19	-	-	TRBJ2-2	CASRIGVATGELFF	TGTGCCAGTAGGATCGGAGTAGCCACCGGGGAGCTGTTTTTT
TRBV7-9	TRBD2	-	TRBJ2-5	CASSLELAGRETQYF	TGTGCCAGCAGCTTAGAACTAGCGGGAAGGGAGACCCAGTACTTC
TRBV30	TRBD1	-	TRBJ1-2	CAWGTGPGYTF	TGTGCCTGGGGGACAGGGCCCGGCTACACCTTC